This entry lists 18 T cell receptor beta chains sequenced from one sample in a study of graft-versus-host responses after intestinal transplantation. Their cognate antigens are unknown. Using immunoSEQ multiplex PCR, the repertoire was profiled, and TCRdb retains in-frame clones only, with some absent. The data show over 70,000 clones, over 80% seen once. The sequencing here drew on unstimulated CD8+ T cells sorted from spleen or lymph node cells, taken before intestinal transplant. The receptors come from a human donor who received an intestinal transplant.

J is TRBJ2-3 and V is TRBV12-5, with 10 bases fitting TRBD2. This CDR3 spans 15 amino acids. Per germline, CDR1 LGHNT and CDR2 FRNRAP. J was trimmed by 1 base and V by 6 bases; bases with no gene match: 4. CDR3 loop: CASGPGTSGTDTQYF. As DNA, the CDR3 is TGTGCTAGTGGCCCCGGGACTAGCGGCACAGATACGCAGTATTTT.

Only one count was recorded for this clone. The chain links TRBV7-9 to TRBJ1-2; perhaps TRBD1 as D (5 bases). V lost 5 bases and J 3 bases, leaving 16 bases between the germline ends. Germline CDR1 is SEHNR and CDR2 is FQNEAQ (reference sequence). The CDR3 runs 15 residues. CDR3 in DNA: TGTGCCAGCAGCCTACAGGCCTGGCGGGACTATGGCTACACCTTC. Translated, it gives CASSLQAWRDYGYTF. Drawing the rest from reference TRBV7-9 and TRBJ1-2, the complete variable domain is DTGVSQNPRHKITKRGQNVTFRCDPISEHNRLYWYRQTLGQGPEFLTYFQNEAQLEKSRLLSDRFSAERPKGSFSTLEIQRTEQGDSAMYLCASSLQAWRDYGYTFGSGTRLTVV.

The chain has TRBV5-1 and TRBJ2-1; 8 nucleotides agree with TRBD2. CDR3 length: 18 amino acids. Losses at the gene ends were 0 bases for V and 5 bases for J; bases not matched to a gene: 13. Germline CDR1 and CDR2: SGHRS and YFSETQ. Here the CDR3 reads CASSLVGREERRDNEQFF. The CDR3 nucleotides are TGCGCCAGCAGCTTGGTGGGGCGGGAGGAAAGAAGGGACAATGAGCAGTTCTTC.

CDR3 nucleotides: TGTGCCTGGAGTGTATGGCAGTACAATGAGCAGTTCTTC. It encodes CAWSVWQYNEQFF. V usage is TRBV30 and J usage is TRBJ2-1; D unresolved. Deletions cut 0 bases from V and 4 bases from J, with 7 bases between. The CDR3 length is 13 residues. Germline lookup yields CDR1 GTSNPN and CDR2 SVGIG (reference sequence).

This sequence joins TRBV6-5 and TRBJ2-7; maybe TRBD2 (5 bases). There are 13 residues in the CDR3. Trimming stripped 7 bases from V and 0 bases from J, with 10 bases between. Germline loops: CDR1 MNHEY, CDR2 SVGAGI. CDR3 protein: CASKGVSSYEQYF. Written as DNA, the CDR3 is TGTGCCAGCAAGGGAGTAAGCTCCTACGAGCAGTACTTC.

The V call is TRBV27, the J call TRBJ2-7; D not resolved. The CDR3 extends over 14 amino acids. Germline CDR1 and CDR2: MNHEY and SMNVEV (reference sequence). V was pared by 3 bases and J by 2 bases, with 11 bases between. CDR3 amino acids: CASSFFMGPYEQYF. The CDR3 bases are TGTGCCAGCAGTTTTTTCATGGGTCCCTACGAGCAGTACTTC.

The CDR3 region has the DNA TGCGCCAGCAGCCAAGGCGTCGGGGACAGACGGTCCTATGGCTACACCTTC. As protein: CASSQGVGDRRSYGYTF. The gene calls are TRBV4-1 and TRBJ1-2; TRBD1 agrees at 7 bases. J lost 4 bases, V lost 1 base, and 12 bases had no gene match. The germline CDR1 and CDR2 sequences are MGHRA and YSYEKL. CDR3 length: 17 residues.

The genes are TRBV4-1 and TRBJ1-5; D unresolved. V dropped 1 base and J dropped 0 bases, with 10 bases sitting between them. Germline CDR1 is MGHRA and CDR2 is YSYEKL. The CDR3 contains 16 residues. CDR3 DNA sequence: TGCGCCAGCAGCCAAGGCAGCCGAAATAGCAATCAGCCCCAGCATTTT. Its translation is CASSQGSRNSNQPQHF.

The chain recombines TRBV5-6 with TRBJ2-7; D not certain. The V gene lost 0 bases and the J gene lost 0 bases, with 4 bases spanning the gap. This CDR3 region has 13 residues. CDR1 and CDR2 (germline): SGHDT, YYEEEE. CDR3 nucleotide sequence: TGTGCCAGCAGCTTGGGCAACTCCTACGAGCAGTACTTC. This translates into CASSLGNSYEQYF.

The chain couples TRBV6-5 to TRBJ1-2; no clear D gene. The CDR3 is 16 residues long. Trimming pared 1 base from V and 4 bases from J, leaving 16 bases between. The germline CDR1 and CDR2 sequences are MNHEY and SVGAGI. Here the CDR3 reads CASSYFGPQFVYGYTF. The CDR3 DNA follows: TGTGCCAGCAGTTACTTCGGACCCCAGTTCGTCTATGGCTACACCTTC.

This clone was seen more than once but under ten times. The V and J genes are TRBV4-1 and TRBJ2-5, with 12 bases fitting TRBD1. The germline V gene has CDR1 MGHRA and CDR2 YSYEKL. Trimming cost V 4 bases and J 4 bases; bases outside gene matches: 7. This CDR3 spans 16 amino acids. CDR3 residues: CASSPAGTGGAETQYF. CDR3 bases: TGCGCCAGCAGCCCAGCCGGGACAGGGGGCGCAGAGACCCAGTACTTC.

J is TRBJ2-1 and V is TRBV2; the D call may be TRBD1 or TRBD2 (6 bases each). CDR3 length: 17 residues. Trimming stripped 7 bases from V and 4 bases from J, with 23 bases between. Per germline, CDR1 SNHLY and CDR2 FYNNEI. The CDR3 sequence: CASNFGTGGPIYNEQFF. CDR3 coding DNA: TGTGCCAGCAATTTCGGTACTGGGGGGCCTATTTACAATGAGCAGTTCTTC. The full variable domain, completed using reference TRBV2 and TRBJ2-1, is EPEVTQTPSHQVTQMGQEVILRCVPISNHLYFYWYRQILGQKVEFLVSFYNNEISEKSEIFDDQFSVERPDGSNFTLKIRSTKLEDSAMYFCASNFGTGGPIYNEQFFGPGTRLTVL.

Only a few counts were recorded for this clone. V gene TRBV6-5 combines with J gene TRBJ2-7; 8 bases match TRBD2. Per germline, CDR1 MNHEY and CDR2 SVGAGI. With 0 bases clipped from V and 2 bases from J, the junction kept 3 bases outside the gene matches. This CDR3 has 15 amino acids. CDR3: CASSYSFGGAYEQYF. In DNA form, the CDR3 reads TGTGCCAGCAGTTACTCCTTCGGGGGGGCCTACGAGCAGTACTTC.

This clone was detected only a few times. The CDR3 DNA reads as TGTGCCAGTAGTCCGGGGGGGAATAACTATGGCTACACCTTC. Its protein product is CASSPGGNNYGYTF. The chain couples TRBV19 to TRBJ1-2, with a tentative D call TRBD1 (5 bases). V was shortened by 5 bases and J by 1 base, with 11 bases between the two germline ends. This CDR3 is 14 amino acids long. CDR1 is LNHDA and CDR2 is SQIVND in the germline V gene (reference sequence).

This clone was observed once. The chain links TRBV11-1 to TRBJ1-1, with D uncertain. Per the germline V gene, CDR1 is SGHAT and CDR2 is FQDESV (reference sequence). The CDR3 is 13 residues long. Trimming cost V 2 bases and J 4 bases, with 8 bases left between them. DNA for the CDR3: TGTGCCAGCAGCTTAAAAGTCAGCACTGAAGCTTTCTTT. Translated, it gives CASSLKVSTEAFF.

The chain couples TRBV28 to TRBJ2-2; TRBD1 or TRBD2 may be the D gene (5 bases each). The V and J ends lost 6 bases and 5 bases respectively, with 16 bases between them. CDR3 length equals 15 residues. Germline lookup yields CDR1 MDHEN and CDR2 SYDVKM. CDR3 bases: TGTGCCAGCAGGTGGGGACGGACGCATACCGGGGAGCTGTTTTTT. It translates to CASRWGRTHTGELFF.

The gene calls are TRBV5-1 and TRBJ2-7; the D gene is possibly TRBD1 (7 bases). The CDR3 is 12 residues long. The V end was cut by 3 bases, the J end by 5 bases, with 9 bases between. Germline values: CDR1 SGHRS, CDR2 YFSETQ. The CDR3 sequence: CASSSGGNEQYF. The DNA of the CDR3 is TGCGCCAGCAGCTCAGGGGGGAACGAGCAGTACTTC.

The rearrangement uses TRBV6-1 and TRBJ2-2; D is unresolved. Per germline, CDR1 MNHNS and CDR2 SASEGT. Trimming stripped 2 bases from V and 2 bases from J, with 21 bases between. This CDR3 has 19 amino acids. The CDR3 sequence is CASSELAVTDGFNTGELFF. CDR3 nucleotide sequence: TGTGCCAGCAGTGAATTGGCCGTAACTGACGGATTTAACACCGGGGAGCTGTTTTTT.